A selection of T cell receptor beta chains follows, all from one sample in a study of blood T cell repertoires in COVID-19. Produced via immunoSEQ multiplex PCR; TCRdb's table is partial and in-frame only. The sample records fewer than 85,000 clones, 70% to 80% being singletons. Sequenced sample: peripheral blood. All receptors come from a man between 65 and 79 years old with COVID-19, enrolled during active disease. CDR3s leave out the opening cysteine and the closing phenylalanine or tryptophan. Some rows have no size entry. The others give once, few or many, or a class for an expanded clone.

size: .; V: TRBV9; J: TRBJ1-2; CDR3: ASSVGQGVLDGYT
size: .; V: TRBV5-8; J: TRBJ2-7; CDR3: ASSPLDRVGYEQY
size: .; V: TRBV27; J: TRBJ2-2; CDR3: ASSLGTHTGELF
size: .; V: TRBV5-8; J: TRBJ1-6; CDR3: ASSFTGSSYNSPLH
size: few; V: TRBV7-2; J: TRBJ1-2; CDR3: ASSFSGGTGGLSYGYT
size: .; V: TRBV5-1; J: TRBJ2-1; CDR3: ASSLDSQGTEQF
size: .; V: TRBV27; J: TRBJ1-1; CDR3: ASSLWTTVGTEAF
size: .; V: TRBV11-3; J: TRBJ2-1; CDR3: ASSLTGLAGEAEQF
size: .; V: TRBV12-3/TRBV12-4; J: TRBJ1-2; CDR3: ASSPSSPYGYT
size: .; V: TRBV7-9; J: TRBJ2-7; CDR3: ASSSPYEQY
size: .; V: TRBV18; J: TRBJ2-7; CDR3: ASSKGQGGLNEQY
size: .; V: TRBV4-2; J: TRBJ1-2; CDR3: ASSQGTGGSEDGYT
size: .; V: TRBV6-1; J: TRBJ1-3; CDR3: ASSEAGNSGNTIY
size: .; V: TRBV2; J: TRBJ2-7; CDR3: ASRDRAHEQY
size: .; V: TRBV6-1; J: TRBJ2-4; CDR3: ASSEQTGSSLAKNIQY
size: .; V: TRBV18; J: TRBJ2-1; CDR3: ASSPGQGRSSYNEQF
size: .; V: TRBV7-3; J: TRBJ2-1; CDR3: ASSLFGSNEQF
size: .; V: TRBV7-2; J: TRBJ1-6; CDR3: ASSAPGTGRGSPLH
size: .; V: TRBV11-2; J: TRBJ2-1; CDR3: ASTERRGQGYNEQF